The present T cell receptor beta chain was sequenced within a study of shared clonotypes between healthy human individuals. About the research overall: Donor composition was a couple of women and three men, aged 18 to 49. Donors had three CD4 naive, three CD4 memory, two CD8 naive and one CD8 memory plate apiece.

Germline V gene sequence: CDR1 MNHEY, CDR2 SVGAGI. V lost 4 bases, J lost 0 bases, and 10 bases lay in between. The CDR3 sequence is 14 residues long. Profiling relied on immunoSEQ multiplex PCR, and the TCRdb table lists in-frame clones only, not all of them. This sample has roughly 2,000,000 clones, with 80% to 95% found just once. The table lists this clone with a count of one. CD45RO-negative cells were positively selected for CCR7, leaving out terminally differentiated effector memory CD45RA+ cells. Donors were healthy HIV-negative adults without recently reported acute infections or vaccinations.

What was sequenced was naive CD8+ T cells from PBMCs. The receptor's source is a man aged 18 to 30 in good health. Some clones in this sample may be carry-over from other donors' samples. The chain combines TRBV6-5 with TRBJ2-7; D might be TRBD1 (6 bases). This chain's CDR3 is CASSSRDNSYEQYF. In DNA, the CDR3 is TGTGCCAGCAGTTCCCGGGACAACTCCTACGAGCAGTACTTC.